The clone carrying this T cell receptor (beta chain) was observed at least ten times. The antigen remains unidentified. CDR1 is DFQATT and CDR2 is SNEGSKA in the germline V gene (reference sequence). CDR3 length: 14 residues. Trimming stripped 6 bases from V and 0 bases from J, with 15 bases between. The authors sequenced patients whose flow cytometry had shown CD8+CD57+ cell expansion. No patient had been given any therapy when blood was sampled. For CDR3 and TCR beta VDJ profiling, genomic DNA was the template used. TCRdb fed the reads into MiXCR, producing one record per CDR3 protein. The profile shows approximately 470,000 distinct CDR3 sequences, under 40% of them singletons. This record comes from a study of CD8+CD57+ T cells in acquired aplastic anemia. Study in general: Yields of DNA that came from sorted CD4+ and CD8+ cells averaged about 3.4 ug. General study results and limits: Patients had fewer than 35 CD8+ CDR3 sequences in common with controls (the shared set).

The sample was sorted CD4+, CD8+, or CD8+CD57+ T cells (not recorded which) from PBMCs. The chain uses TRBV20-1 and TRBJ2-7, with D maybe TRBD2 (6 bases). This clonotype was sampled from a human donor with aplastic anemia. CDR3 protein: CSAWTGDGSYEQYF. DNA of the CDR3: TGCAGTGCATGGACGGGGGACGGCTCCTACGAGCAGTACTTC.